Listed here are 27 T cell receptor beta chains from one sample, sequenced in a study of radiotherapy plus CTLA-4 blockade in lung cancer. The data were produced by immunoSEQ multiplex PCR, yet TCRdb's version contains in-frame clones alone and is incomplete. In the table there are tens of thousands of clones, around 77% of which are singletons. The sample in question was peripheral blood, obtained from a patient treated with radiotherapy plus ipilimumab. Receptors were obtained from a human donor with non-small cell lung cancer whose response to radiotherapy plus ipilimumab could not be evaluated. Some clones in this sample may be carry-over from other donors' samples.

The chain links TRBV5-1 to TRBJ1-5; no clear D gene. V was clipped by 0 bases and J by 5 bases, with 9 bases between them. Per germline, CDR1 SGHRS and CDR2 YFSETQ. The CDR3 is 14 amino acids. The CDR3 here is CASSLGGADQPQHF. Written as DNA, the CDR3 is TGCGCCAGCAGCTTGGGGGGAGCAGATCAGCCCCAGCATTTT.

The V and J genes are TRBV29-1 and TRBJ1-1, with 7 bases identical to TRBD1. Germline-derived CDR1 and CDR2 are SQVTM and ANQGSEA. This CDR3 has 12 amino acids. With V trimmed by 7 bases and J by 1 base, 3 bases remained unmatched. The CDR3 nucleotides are TGCAGCGCCGGACAGGCGAACACTGAAGCTTTCTTT. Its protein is CSAGQANTEAFF.

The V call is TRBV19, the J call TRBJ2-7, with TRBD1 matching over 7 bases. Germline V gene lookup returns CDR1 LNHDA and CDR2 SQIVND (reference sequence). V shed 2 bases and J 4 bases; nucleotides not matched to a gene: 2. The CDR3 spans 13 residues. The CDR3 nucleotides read TGTGCCAGTAGTATAATGGGACAGTACGAGCAGTACTTC. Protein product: CASSIMGQYEQYF.

This CDR3 is CASSLARTGDNGYTF. CDR3 coding DNA: TGTGCCAGCAGCTTGGCTAGGACAGGGGATAATGGCTACACCTTC. V usage is TRBV5-4 and J usage is TRBJ1-2, with 9 bases that match TRBD1. The CDR3 runs 15 residues. Germline CDR1 is SGHNT and CDR2 is YYREEE (reference sequence). Trimming took 0 bases from V and 6 from J; bases not matched to a gene: 6. Variable domain in full (rest from reference TRBV5-4 and TRBJ1-2): ETGVTQSPTHLIKTRGQQVTLRCSSQSGHNTVSWYQQALGQGPQFIFQYYREEENGRGNFPPRFSGLQFPNYSSELNVNALELDDSALYLCASSLARTGDNGYTFGSGTRLTVV.

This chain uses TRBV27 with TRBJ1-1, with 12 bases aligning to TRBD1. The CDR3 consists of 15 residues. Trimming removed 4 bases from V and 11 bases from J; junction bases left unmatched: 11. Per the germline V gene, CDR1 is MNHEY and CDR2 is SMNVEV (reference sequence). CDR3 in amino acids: CASSSAEGQGARAFF. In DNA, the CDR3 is TGTGCCAGCAGTTCAGCTGAGGGACAGGGGGCACGGGCTTTCTTT.

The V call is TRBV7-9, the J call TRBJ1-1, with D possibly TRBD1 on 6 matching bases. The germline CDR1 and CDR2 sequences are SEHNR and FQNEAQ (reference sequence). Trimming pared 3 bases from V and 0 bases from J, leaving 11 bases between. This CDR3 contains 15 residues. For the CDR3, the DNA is TGTGCCAGCAGCTTGGGGACACCCATGAACACTGAAGCTTTCTTT. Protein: CASSLGTPMNTEAFF.

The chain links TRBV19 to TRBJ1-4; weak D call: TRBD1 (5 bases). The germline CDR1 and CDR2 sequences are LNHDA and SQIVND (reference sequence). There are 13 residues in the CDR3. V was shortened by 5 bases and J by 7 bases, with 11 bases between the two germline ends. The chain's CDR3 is CASSYRFFEKLFF. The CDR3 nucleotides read TGTGCCAGTAGTTACAGGTTCTTTGAAAAACTGTTTTTT.

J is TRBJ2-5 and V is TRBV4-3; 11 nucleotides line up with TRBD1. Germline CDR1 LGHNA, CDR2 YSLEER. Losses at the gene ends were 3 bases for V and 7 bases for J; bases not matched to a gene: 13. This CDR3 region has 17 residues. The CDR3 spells CASSQWGPGTGGGTQYF. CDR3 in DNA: TGCGCCAGCAGCCAGTGGGGGCCTGGGACAGGGGGGGGGACCCAGTACTTC.

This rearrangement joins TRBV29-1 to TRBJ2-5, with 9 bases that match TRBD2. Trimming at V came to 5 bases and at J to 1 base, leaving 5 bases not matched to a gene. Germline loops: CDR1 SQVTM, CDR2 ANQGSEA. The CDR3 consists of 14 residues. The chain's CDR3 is CSVLPSGVQETQYF. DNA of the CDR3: TGCAGCGTTCTTCCTAGCGGGGTCCAAGAGACCCAGTACTTC.

CDR3 coding DNA: TGCGCCAGCAGCTTGGGACAGGGGGTTTCTCACTATGGCTACACCTTC. Its protein product is CASSLGQGVSHYGYTF. V is TRBV5-1 and J is TRBJ1-2, with 9 nucleotides matching TRBD1. The CDR3 covers 16 residues. Losses at the gene ends were 0 bases for V and 3 bases for J; bases not matched to a gene: 6. Germline loops: CDR1 SGHRS, CDR2 YFSETQ.

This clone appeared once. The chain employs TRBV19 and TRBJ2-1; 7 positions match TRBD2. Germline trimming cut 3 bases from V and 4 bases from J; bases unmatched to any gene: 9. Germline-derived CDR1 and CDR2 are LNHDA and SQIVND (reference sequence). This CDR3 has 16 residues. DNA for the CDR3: TGTGCCAGTAGTATGGGTGGGGGGGGTATATACAATGAGCAGTTCTTC. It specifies CASSMGGGGIYNEQFF.

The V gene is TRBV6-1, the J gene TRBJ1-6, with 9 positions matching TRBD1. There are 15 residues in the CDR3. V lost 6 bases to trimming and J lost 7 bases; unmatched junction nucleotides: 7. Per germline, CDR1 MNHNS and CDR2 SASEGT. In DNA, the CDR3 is TGTGCCAGCAGCAGGACAGGGGCAGGGAATTCACCCCTCCACTTT. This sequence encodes CASSRTGAGNSPLHF.

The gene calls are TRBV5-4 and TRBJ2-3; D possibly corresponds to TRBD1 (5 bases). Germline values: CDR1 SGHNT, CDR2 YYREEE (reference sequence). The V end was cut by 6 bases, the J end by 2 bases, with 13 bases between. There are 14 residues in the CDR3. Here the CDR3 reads CASNAVGATDTQYF. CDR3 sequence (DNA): TGTGCCAGCAACGCGGTAGGGGCCACAGATACGCAGTATTTT.

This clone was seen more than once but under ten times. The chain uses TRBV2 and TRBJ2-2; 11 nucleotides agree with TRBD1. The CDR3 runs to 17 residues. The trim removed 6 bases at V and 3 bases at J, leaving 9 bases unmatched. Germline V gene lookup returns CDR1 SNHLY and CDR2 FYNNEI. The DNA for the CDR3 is TGTGCCAGCAGGACGACATGGGACAGGGGGGACACCGGGGAGCTGTTTTTT. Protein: CASRTTWDRGDTGELFF.

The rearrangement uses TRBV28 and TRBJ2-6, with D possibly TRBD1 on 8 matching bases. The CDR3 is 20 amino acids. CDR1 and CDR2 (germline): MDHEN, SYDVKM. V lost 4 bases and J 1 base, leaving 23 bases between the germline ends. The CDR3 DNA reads TGTGCCAGCAGTTCCCGGGGGGCAGGGGGCTTAGTTTCTGGGGCCAACGTCCTGACTTTC. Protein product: CASSSRGAGGLVSGANVLTF.

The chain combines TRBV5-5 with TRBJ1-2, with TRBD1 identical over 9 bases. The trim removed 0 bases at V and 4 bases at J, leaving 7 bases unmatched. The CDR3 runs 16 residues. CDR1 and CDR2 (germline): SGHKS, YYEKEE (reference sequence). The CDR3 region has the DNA TGTGCCAGCAGCTTGGCCACGACAGGGGGGTCCTATGGCTACACCTTC. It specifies CASSLATTGGSYGYTF. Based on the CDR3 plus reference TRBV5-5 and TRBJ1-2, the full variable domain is DAGVTQSPTHLIKTRGQQVTLRCSPISGHKSVSWYQQVLGQGPQFIFQYYEKEERGRGNFPDRFSARQFPNYSSELNVNALLLGDSALYLCASSLATTGGSYGYTFGSGTRLTVV.

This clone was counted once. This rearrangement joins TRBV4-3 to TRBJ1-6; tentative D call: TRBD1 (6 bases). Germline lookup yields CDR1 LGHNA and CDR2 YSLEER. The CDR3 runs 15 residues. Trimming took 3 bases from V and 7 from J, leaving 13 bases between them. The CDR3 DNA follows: TGCGCCAGCAGCCAGATTCAGGGGTCCAATTCACCCCTCCACTTT. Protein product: CASSQIQGSNSPLHF.

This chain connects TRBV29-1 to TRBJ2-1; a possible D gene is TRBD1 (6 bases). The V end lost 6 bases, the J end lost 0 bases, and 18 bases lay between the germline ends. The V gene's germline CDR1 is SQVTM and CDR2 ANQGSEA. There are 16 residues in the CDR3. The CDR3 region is CSVQRQVLSSYNEQFF. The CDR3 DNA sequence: TGCAGCGTCCAAAGACAGGTCCTCAGCTCCTACAATGAGCAGTTCTTC.

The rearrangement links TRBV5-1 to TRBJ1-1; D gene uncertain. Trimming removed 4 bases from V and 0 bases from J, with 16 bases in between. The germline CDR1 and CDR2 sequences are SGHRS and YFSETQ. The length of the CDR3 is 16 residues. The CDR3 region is CASSPDGGPMNTEAFF. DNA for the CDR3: TGCGCCAGCAGCCCTGATGGAGGGCCTATGAACACTGAAGCTTTCTTT.

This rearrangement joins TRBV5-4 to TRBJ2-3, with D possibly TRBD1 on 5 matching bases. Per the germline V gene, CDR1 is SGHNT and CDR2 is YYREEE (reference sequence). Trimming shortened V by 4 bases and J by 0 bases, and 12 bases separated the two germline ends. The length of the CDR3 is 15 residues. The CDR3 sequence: CASSPLGVSTDTQYF. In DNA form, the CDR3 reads TGTGCCAGCAGCCCCCTAGGGGTCAGCACAGATACGCAGTATTTT.

In DNA, the CDR3 is TGCGCCAGCAGCTTGGACGGACAGGGGAGCAATCAGCCCCAGCATTTT. This sequence encodes CASSLDGQGSNQPQHF. This chain uses TRBV5-1 with TRBJ1-5; TRBD1 agrees at 9 bases. The germline V gene has CDR1 SGHRS and CDR2 YFSETQ. With V trimmed by 0 bases and J by 1 base, 2 bases remained unmatched. There are 16 residues in the CDR3.

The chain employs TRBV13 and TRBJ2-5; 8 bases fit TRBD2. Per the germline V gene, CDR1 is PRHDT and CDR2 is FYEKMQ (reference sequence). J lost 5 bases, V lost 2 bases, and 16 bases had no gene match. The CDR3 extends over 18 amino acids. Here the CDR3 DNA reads TGTGCCAGCAGCTTACAGGGCCCGAGGGTGCGGGGGGTGGAGACCCAGTACTTC. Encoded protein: CASSLQGPRVRGVETQYF.

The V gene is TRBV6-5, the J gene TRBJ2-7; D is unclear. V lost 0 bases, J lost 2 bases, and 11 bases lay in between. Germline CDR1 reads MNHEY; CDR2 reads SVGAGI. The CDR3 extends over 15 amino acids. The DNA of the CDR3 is TGTGCCAGCAGTTACTCGACCCTGGGCCCCTACGAGCAGTACTTC. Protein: CASSYSTLGPYEQYF.

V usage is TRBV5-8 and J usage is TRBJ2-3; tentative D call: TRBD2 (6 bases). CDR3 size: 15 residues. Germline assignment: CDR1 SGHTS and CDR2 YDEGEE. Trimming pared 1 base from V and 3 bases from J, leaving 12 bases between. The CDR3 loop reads CASSLSGTGTDTQYF. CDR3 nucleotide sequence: TGTGCCAGCAGCTTGTCTGGGACTGGTACAGATACGCAGTATTTT. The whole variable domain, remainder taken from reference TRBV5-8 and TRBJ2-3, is EAGVTQSPTHLIKTRGQQATLRCSPISGHTSVYWYQQALGLGLQFLLWYDEGEERNRGNFPPRFSGRQFPNYSSELNVNALELEDSALYLCASSLSGTGTDTQYFGPGTRLTVL.

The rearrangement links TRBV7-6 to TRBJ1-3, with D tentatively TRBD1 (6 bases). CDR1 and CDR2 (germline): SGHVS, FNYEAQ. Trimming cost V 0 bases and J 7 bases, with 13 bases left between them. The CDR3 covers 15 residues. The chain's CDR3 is CASSLAGAGVNTIYF. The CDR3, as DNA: TGTGCCAGCAGCTTAGCGGGGGCAGGGGTGAACACCATATATTTT. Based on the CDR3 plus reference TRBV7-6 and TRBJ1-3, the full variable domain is GAGVSQSPRYKVTKRGQDVALRCDPISGHVSLYWYRQALGQGPEFLTYFNYEAQQDKSGLPNDRFSAERPEGSISTLTIQRTEQRDSAMYRCASSLAGAGVNTIYFGEGSWLTVV.

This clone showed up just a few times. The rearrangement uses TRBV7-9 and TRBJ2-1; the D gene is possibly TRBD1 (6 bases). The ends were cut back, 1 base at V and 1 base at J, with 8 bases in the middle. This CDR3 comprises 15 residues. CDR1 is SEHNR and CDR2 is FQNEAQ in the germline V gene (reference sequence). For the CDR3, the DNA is TGTGCCAGCAGCTTAGTACAGGGTTCCTACAATGAGCAGTTCTTC. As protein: CASSLVQGSYNEQFF.

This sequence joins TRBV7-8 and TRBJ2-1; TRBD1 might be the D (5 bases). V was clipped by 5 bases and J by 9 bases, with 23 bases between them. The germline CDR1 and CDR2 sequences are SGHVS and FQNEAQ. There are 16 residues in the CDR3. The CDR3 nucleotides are TGTGCCAGCAGCCCTTCTGACAGTAGAAGATTGGGTGAGCAGTTCTTC. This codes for CASSPSDSRRLGEQFF.